These 18 T cell receptor beta chains were sequenced from one sample in a study of blood T cell repertoires in COVID-19. Data came from immunoSEQ multiplex PCR; TCRdb stores just in-frame clones and leaves some out. Of over 85,000 clones listed, approximately 82% are singletons. The sequenced sample consisted of peripheral blood. The receptors were sampled from a man between 60 and 75 years old with acute or convalescent COVID-19.

This clone came up once. The chain links TRBV7-2 to TRBJ2-7; 11 bases fit TRBD1. V trimming: 0 bases; J trimming: 6 bases; junction bases outside the gene matches: 7. The germline CDR1 and CDR2 sequences are SGHTA and FQGNSA. This CDR3 comprises 16 residues. This CDR3 is CASSLARGTGGFEQYF. The CDR3 region has the DNA TGTGCCAGCAGCTTAGCCCGTGGGACAGGGGGTTTCGAGCAGTACTTC.

The chain has TRBV7-8 and TRBJ1-4; tentatively, D is TRBD1 (6 bases). The CDR3 loop spans 20 amino acids. Per germline, CDR1 SGHVS and CDR2 FQNEAQ. V lost 5 bases and J 0 bases, leaving 25 bases between the germline ends. The CDR3 DNA sequence: TGTGCCAGCAGCGAATACCCGCTAGGCGGACAGTTTGCAACTAATGAAAAACTGTTTTTT. This translates into CASSEYPLGGQFATNEKLFF.

The chain couples TRBV21-1 to TRBJ1-5. TRBV21-1 is a known pseudogene. CDR3 size: 19 residues. This chain's CDR3 is CASRLPRGMGGESNQPQHF. The DNA of the CDR3 is TGTGCCAGCAGACTCCCACGCGGGATGGGAGGTGAGAGCAATCAGCCCCAGCATTTT.

The genes are TRBV10-3 and TRBJ1-6, with 11 bases identical to TRBD1. CDR3 size: 14 residues. V trimming: 5 bases; J trimming: 10 bases; junction bases outside the gene matches: 4. The germline V gene encodes CDR1 ENHRY and CDR2 SYGVKD. Here the CDR3 DNA reads TGTGCCATCAGTTGGGGACAGGGGGACTCACCCCTCCACTTT. The encoded protein is CAISWGQGDSPLHF.

The J gene is TRBJ2-1, the V gene TRBV3-1 (or the pseudogene TRBV3-2); 10 nucleotides align to TRBD2. Trimming took 4 bases from V and 8 from J; bases not matched to a gene: 8. Germline CDR1 reads LGHDT; CDR2 reads YNNKEL (reference sequence). This CDR3 is 15 amino acids long. Here the CDR3 reads CASSPSSGGLYEQFF. The CDR3 DNA reads as TGTGCCAGCAGCCCATCTAGCGGGGGACTCTATGAGCAGTTCTTC.

The genes are TRBV28 and TRBJ1-6; D not resolved. From germline, CDR1 is MDHEN and CDR2 SYDVKM. V lost 5 bases to trimming and J lost 9 bases, with 20 bases between them. The CDR3 has 16 residues. CDR3 amino acids: CASSRWADFSGSPLHF. In DNA, the CDR3 is TGTGCCAGCAGTCGCTGGGCTGATTTTTCCGGTTCACCCCTCCACTTT.

V is TRBV29-1 and J is TRBJ1-2; 7 bases are a match to TRBD1. Trimming at V came to 7 bases and at J to 5 bases, leaving 7 bases not matched to a gene. Germline V gene lookup returns CDR1 SQVTM and CDR2 ANQGSEA. This CDR3 comprises 12 residues. The CDR3 DNA is TGCAGCGGTGCACAGGGGATGTATGGCTACACCTTC. This codes for CSGAQGMYGYTF.

The count of this clone is one. The chain has TRBV7-9 and TRBJ1-2; D uncertain. V dropped 2 bases and J dropped 4 bases, with 5 bases sitting between them. The CDR3 extends over 12 amino acids. Germline V gene sequence: CDR1 SEHNR, CDR2 FQNEAQ (reference sequence). This CDR3 reads CASSLFGYGYTF. The CDR3 bases are TGTGCCAGCAGCTTATTCGGCTATGGCTACACCTTC.

The genes are TRBV18 and TRBJ1-2; D is possibly TRBD1 (6 bases). CDR3 length equals 17 residues. Per the germline V gene, CDR1 is KGHSH and CDR2 is LQKENI. Between the trimmed V and J ends, which lost 2 bases and 2 bases, there was a span of 18 bases. The CDR3 sequence is CASSPVGAGANNYGYTF. DNA for the CDR3: TGTGCCAGCTCACCAGTAGGTGCGGGGGCGAACAACTATGGCTACACCTTC.

The chain joins TRBV7-8 to TRBJ1-3; D is undetermined. V lost 5 bases, J lost 0 bases, and 17 bases lay in between. This CDR3 region has 17 residues. The germline V gene has CDR1 SGHVS and CDR2 FQNEAQ. CDR3 DNA: TGTGCCAGCAGCCGGCAAACTCCTCGGAGCTCTGGAAACACCATATATTTT. Its translation is CASSRQTPRSSGNTIYF.

The V and J genes are TRBV28 and TRBJ1-1; weak D call: TRBD1 (5 bases). The length of the CDR3 is 14 residues. V lost 6 bases and J 7 bases, leaving 18 bases between the germline ends. The germline CDR1 and CDR2 sequences are MDHEN and SYDVKM. The CDR3 loop reads CASSGREGSYEAFF. In DNA, the CDR3 is TGTGCCAGCAGCGGCCGGGAGGGGAGTTATGAAGCTTTCTTT.

Here the CDR3 reads CASSYPLFTGLRSPLHF. The CDR3 region has the DNA TGTGCCAGCAGTTACCCCCTCTTCACAGGGCTCCGATCACCCCTCCACTTT. V gene TRBV6-2 or TRBV6-3 combines with J gene TRBJ1-6, with D tentatively TRBD1 (6 bases). V was trimmed by 2 bases and J by 10 bases, leaving 21 bases between them. Germline values: CDR1 MNHEY, CDR2 SVGEGT. This CDR3 has 17 amino acids.

This clone was seen more than once but under ten times. The V call is TRBV6-4, the J call TRBJ2-3, with TRBD1 identical over 7 bases. CDR1 and CDR2 (germline): MRHNA, SNTAGT. This CDR3 is built from 14 residues. J was trimmed by 4 bases and V by 2 bases; bases with no gene match: 3. CDR3 sequence reads: CASSDPGQPDTQYF. The DNA of the CDR3 is TGTGCCAGCAGTGACCCGGGACAGCCAGATACGCAGTATTTT.

The V and J genes are TRBV11-3 and TRBJ2-5, with 8 bases fitting TRBD1. CDR3 length: 15 residues. Trimming at V came to 4 bases and at J to 0 bases, leaving 4 bases not matched to a gene. Germline V gives CDR1 SGHNT, CDR2 YENEEA. The CDR3 is CASSSGQGDQETQYF. DNA for the CDR3: TGTGCCAGCAGCTCTGGACAGGGCGACCAAGAGACCCAGTACTTC.

V usage is TRBV2 and J usage is TRBJ1-2; D gene uncertain. The germline V and J ends were trimmed by 6 bases and 7 bases, with 18 bases remaining between them. This CDR3 spans 14 amino acids. Germline CDR1 and CDR2: SNHLY and FYNNEI. The CDR3 DNA sequence: TGTGCCAGCAGGGGCAGGATCCCCCTTGCTGGCTACACCTTC. As protein: CASRGRIPLAGYTF.

The J gene is TRBJ2-1, the V gene TRBV7-2; the D gene is possibly TRBD2 (7 bases). Trimming took off 1 base at V and 2 bases at J, with 9 bases between the two ends. The length of the CDR3 is 15 residues. CDR1 is SGHTA and CDR2 is FQGNSA in the germline V gene. The CDR3 nucleotides are TGTGCCAGCAGCTTAGTCGGGGGGCCCTACAATGAGCAGTTCTTC. Translating gives CASSLVGGPYNEQFF.

The chain recombines TRBV5-4 with TRBJ2-5; 13 positions match TRBD2. Germline lookup yields CDR1 SGHNT and CDR2 YYREEE (reference sequence). This CDR3 has 19 amino acids. The V gene end was trimmed by 4 bases and the J gene end by 5 bases; junction bases not matched to a gene: 17. The CDR3 sequence: CASSPPGLAGFWAEETQYF. DNA of the CDR3: TGTGCCAGCAGCCCCCCGGGACTAGCGGGGTTCTGGGCAGAGGAGACCCAGTACTTC.

Here the CDR3 reads CASSYRFAGQGDTQYF. The DNA of the CDR3 is TGTGCCAGCAGTTACCGGTTTGCGGGACAGGGGGATACGCAGTATTTT. This chain uses TRBV6-6 with TRBJ2-3, with 10 bases fitting TRBD1. Germline V gene data show CDR1 as MNHNY and CDR2 as SVGAGI (reference sequence). The V segment lost 2 bases and the J segment 6 bases; nucleotides outside the gene matches: 8. This CDR3 region has 16 residues.